These 3 T cell receptor beta chains came from one sample sequenced in a study of identical twins. In TCRdb, the 5' RACE reads were re-called with MiXCR into one record per CDR3 protein. The repertoire holds hundreds of thousands of distinct CDR3 sequences, 21% seen once, with over 4% in the top ten. These data also featured in a second study, about T cells expressing NK-cell markers.

The sample consisted of PBMCs. Receptors originate from a woman under 30 in good health.

This clonotype was counted between two and nine times. The V and J genes are TRBV11-1 and TRBJ2-2, with 8 positions matching TRBD1. Germline V gene sequence: CDR1 SGHAT, CDR2 FQDESV (reference sequence). The CDR3 sequence is 15 residues long. Trimming cost V 5 bases and J 10 bases; bases outside gene matches: 12. CDR3 nucleotides: TGTGCCAGCAGCGACCCGGGACAGGTCGAAGAGGAGCTGTTTTTT. Its translation is CASSDPGQVEEELFF. Drawing the rest from reference TRBV11-1 and TRBJ2-2, the complete variable domain is EAEVAQSPRYKITEKSQAVAFWCDPISGHATLYWYRQILGQGPELLVQFQDESVVDDSQLPKDRFSAERLKGVDSTLKIQPAELGDSAMYLCASSDPGQVEEELFFGEGSRLTVL.

This clonotype was seen at least ten times. Mismatch with germline at one junction end may stem from a read error. The chain uses TRBV20-1 and TRBJ1-1, with D tentatively TRBD1 (6 bases). The CDR3 spans 8 residues. Germline CDR1 is DFQATT and CDR2 is SNEGSKA (reference sequence). As DNA, the CDR3 is TGCAGTGCTCCCCGACAGGCCTTT. It encodes CSAPRQAF.

This clonotype was seen a few times. The V gene is TRBV19, the J gene TRBJ2-5, with D possibly TRBD1 on 5 matching bases. Trimming shortened V by 5 bases and J by 5 bases, and 15 bases separated the two germline ends. Per the germline V gene, CDR1 is LNHDA and CDR2 is SQIVND (reference sequence). The CDR3 runs to 14 residues. In nucleotides, the CDR3 is TGTGCCAGTAGTCAGTACGCAGGGATCGAGACCCAGTACTTC. Protein sequence: CASSQYAGIETQYF.